This passage covers 7 T cell receptor beta chains from one sample sequenced in a study of breast tumors, draining lymph nodes, adjacent tissues. Each CDR3 protein gets one entry after TCRdb re-called the multiplex PCR reads with MiXCR. The top ten clones hold about 2.4% of a sample with under 150,000 distinct CDR3 sequences, about a fifth of them seen once. Breast cancer patients provided tissue from their axillary draining lymph nodes. Sequenced input: axillary lymph node tissue. The receptors come from a female donor with breast cancer. Some clones in this sample may be carry-over from other donors' samples.

A note on this clonotype: A much larger clonotype is one base distant, so this may be a read error. The genes are TRBV6-5 and TRBJ2-7; D unclear. The germline gives CDR1 MNHEY, CDR2 SVGAGI. Trimming removed 4 bases at V and 7 bases at J, with 11 bases between. The CDR3 is made up of 12 amino acids. CDR3 residues: CASSLTVGEQYF. DNA for the CDR3: TGTGCCAGCAGTTTAACAGTGGGAGAGCAGTACTTC.

This clonotype showed up just a few times. The rearrangement joins TRBV12-3 or TRBV12-4 to TRBJ2-6; maybe TRBD2 (5 bases). Trimming stripped 4 bases from V and 0 bases from J, with 13 bases between. This CDR3 contains 17 residues. CDR3 sequence reads: CASSYEGPFSGANVLTF. In DNA form, the CDR3 reads TGTGCCAGCAGTTATGAGGGTCCCTTCTCTGGGGCCAACGTCCTGACTTTC.

This clonotype has a handful of counts. The rearrangement links TRBV28 to TRBJ1-6, with 8 positions matching TRBD1. CDR3 length: 15 residues. The V gene's germline CDR1 is MDHEN and CDR2 SYDVKM. Losses at the gene ends were 8 bases for V and 8 bases for J; bases not matched to a gene: 11. In DNA, the CDR3 is TGTGCCAGCTTGAAGACAGGGGTTGTGGATTCACCCCTCCACTTT. Protein: CASLKTGVVDSPLHF.

This clonotype was counted ten times or more. The V call is TRBV28, the J call TRBJ2-7; D unresolved. V was cut by 8 bases and J by 5 bases, with 16 bases left in between. From germline, CDR1 is MDHEN and CDR2 SYDVKM. The CDR3 consists of 13 residues. CDR3 amino acids: CASGPLGYDEQYF. For the CDR3, the DNA is TGTGCCAGCGGCCCGCTCGGGTATGACGAGCAGTACTTC.

Only a few counts were recorded for this clonotype. This could be a read error, since a much larger clone is one nucleotide away. The chain employs TRBV4-2 and TRBJ2-2; D remains ambiguous. The CDR3 has 12 residues. Germline loops: CDR1 LGHNA, CDR2 YNFKEQ. This chain's CDR3 is CACSQDTGELFF. CDR3 nucleotide sequence: TGTGCCTGCAGCCAAGACACCGGGGAGCTGTTTTTT.

The chain couples TRBV5-5 to TRBJ2-1; 16 bases fit TRBD2. Germline V gene lookup returns CDR1 SGHKS and CDR2 YYEKEE (reference sequence). V lost 0 bases to trimming and J lost 12 bases; unmatched junction nucleotides: 9. The CDR3 sequence is 17 residues long. The CDR3 reads CASSLGSGTSGRVGQFF. CDR3 nucleotides: TGTGCCAGCAGCTTGGGGTCCGGGACTAGCGGGAGGGTTGGGCAGTTCTTC.

J is TRBJ2-7 and V is TRBV16; TRBD2 matches at 11 bases. CDR1 and CDR2 from the germline V gene are KGHSY and FQNENV. With V trimmed by 5 bases and J by 7 bases, 10 bases remained unmatched. The length of the CDR3 is 15 residues. The CDR3 loop reads CASSSRVAGGPEQYF. The CDR3 DNA is TGTGCCAGCAGCTCCCGGGTAGCGGGAGGGCCGGAGCAGTACTTC.